This is a list of T cell receptor beta chains from one sample in a study of a mutant IDH1 vaccine in newly diagnosed glioma. No antigen is known for these receptors. Sequencing used immunoSEQ multiplex PCR; TCRdb keeps in-frame clones, though not all of them. Among 45,000 to 60,000 clones listed, 88% were seen once. Sequences were derived from PBMCs, sampled from a glioma patient whose treatment included an IDH1 peptide vaccine. The receptors derive from a woman in her forties with glioma. Both conserved end residues are part of each CDR3. A D gene is named only where the DNA matches it firmly. Clone size, where shown, is once, few, many, or a class for clones that have expanded.

D gene,CDR3 length,J gene,V gene,clone size,CDR3 DNA,CDR3 protein
NA,15,TRBJ1-4,TRBV19,few,TGTGCCAGTAGTATCGATGGAGGATTTAATGAAAAACTGTTTTTT,CASSIDGGFNEKLFF
TRBD2,13,TRBJ2-1,TRBV6-6,NA,TGTGCCAGCCTAGCGGGGGCAAGGAATGAGCAGTTCTTC,CASLAGARNEQFF
NA,13,TRBJ1-5,TRBV28,NA,TGTGCCAGCAGTCCGGACCGCAATCAGCCCCAGCATTTT,CASSPDRNQPQHF
TRBD1,14,TRBJ1-1,TRBV5-1,NA,TGCGCCAGCAGCACCACAGGGGGGAACACTGAAGCTTTCTTT,CASSTTGGNTEAFF
NA,15,TRBJ1-5,TRBV11-2,NA,TGTGCCAGCAGCTTAGTTACAGGGTTCAATCAGCCCCAGCATTTT,CASSLVTGFNQPQHF
NA,17,TRBJ1-5,TRBV27,few,TGTGCCAGCAGTTTAGGGGCAGGGGTGGGGAGCAATCAGCCCCAGCATTTT,CASSLGAGVGSNQPQHF
NA,12,TRBJ2-4,TRBV6-5,NA,TGTGCCAGCAGTACCAGCAGGGGAATTCAGTACTTC,CASSTSRGIQYF
NA,13,TRBJ1-4,TRBV19,few,TGTGCCAGTTCGGACTTATCTAATGAAAAACTGTTTTTT,CASSDLSNEKLFF
TRBD1,14,TRBJ1-4,TRBV5-6,NA,TGTGCCAGCAGCTCCAGGGGGGGGACTGAAAAACTGTTTTTT,CASSSRGGTEKLFF
NA,16,TRBJ2-5,TRBV5-1,once,TGCGCCAGCAGCCCCGGGGACTTAGCGATACCAGAGACCCAGTACTTC,CASSPGDLAIPETQYF
NA,13,TRBJ2-7,TRBV28,NA,TGTGCCAGCAGGTCACAGGGAGTCTACGAGCAGTACTTC,CASRSQGVYEQYF
NA,15,TRBJ2-3,TRBV30,NA,TGTGCCTGGAGTGTACTTGGGAGCGGAACAGATACGCAGTATTTT,CAWSVLGSGTDTQYF
NA,15,TRBJ2-7,TRBV30,NA,TGTGCCTGGAGCCACGGGTGGGGGAGAGGCGACGAGCAGTACTTC,CAWSHGWGRGDEQYF
NA,16,TRBJ2-1,TRBV10-1,once,TGCGCCAGCAGTGCAGGACACCTGAGCTCCTACAATGAGCAGTTCTTC,CASSAGHLSSYNEQFF
NA,15,TRBJ1-4,TRBV4-3,NA,TGCGCCAGCAGCCAAGACGGGCAGGGCGACGAAAAACTGTTTTTT,CASSQDGQGDEKLFF
NA,12,TRBJ2-1,TRBV28,NA,TGTGCCAGCAGTTTACTAGTAGGGGAGCAGTTCTTC,CASSLLVGEQFF
TRBD2,15,TRBJ2-1,TRBV7-3,NA,TGTGCCAGCAGCTTAATGGATAGCGGGATCAATGAGCAGCTCTTC,CASSLMDSGINEQLF
NA,13,TRBJ2-3,TRBV7-2,NA,TGTGCCAGCAGCTTAGCGCGGGGAGATACGCAGTATTTT,CASSLARGDTQYF
TRBD1,16,TRBJ1-2,TRBV5-4,NA,TGTGCCAGCAGCTTGCCCCGGACAGGGGGCGGCTATGGCTACACCTTC,CASSLPRTGGGYGYTF
TRBD1,17,TRBJ1-2,TRBV4-1,NA,TGCGCCAGCAGCCCGCCGGGACAGGGGGCAATAGCGGTTGGCTACACCTTC,CASSPPGQGAIAVGYTF
NA,13,TRBJ2-3,TRBV7-9,NA,TGTGCCAGCAGCCCGGTGGGGACAGATACGCAGTATTTT,CASSPVGTDTQYF
TRBD2,14,TRBJ2-3,TRBV7-2,NA,TGTGCCAGCAGCTCCAGCGGGGGGGTCGATACGCAGTATTTT,CASSSSGGVDTQYF
NA,19,TRBJ1-3,TRBV5-6,NA,TGTGCCAGCAGCTTGTTCGGTAGGCAGGGAAGGAGCTCTGGAAACACCATATATTTT,CASSLFGRQGRSSGNTIYF
NA,15,TRBJ2-1,TRBV5-1,NA,TGCGCCAGCAGCTTGGATGACTCGGGGTCGGCTGAGCAGTTCTTC,CASSLDDSGSAEQFF
NA,10,TRBJ1-2,TRBV20-1,NA,TGCAGTGCTCACGAAGGTGGCTACACCTTC,CSAHEGGYTF
TRBD1,14,TRBJ1-1,TRBV28,once,TGTGCCAGCAGTTTGGACAGGGGTGGTACTGAAGCTTTCTTT,CASSLDRGGTEAFF
NA,11,TRBJ2-1,TRBV7-9,few,TGTGCCAGCAGCTTAAACAATGAGCAGTTCTTC,CASSLNNEQFF
TRBD1,17,TRBJ1-1,TRBV19,NA,TGTGCCAGTAGTGGCCGGACAGGGGTTTTTGTGAACACTGAAGCTTTCTTT,CASSGRTGVFVNTEAFF
NA,15,TRBJ2-1,TRBV5-1,NA,TGCGCCAGCTTTATCCGGGACGGAATGTACAATGAGCAGTTCTTC,CASFIRDGMYNEQFF
NA,15,TRBJ1-1,TRBV15,NA,TGTGCCACCAGCAGAGCTACGACAGTGAACACTGAAGCTTTCTTT,CATSRATTVNTEAFF
NA,14,TRBJ1-2,TRBV7-2,NA,TGTGCCAGCAGCTTCTCGTCCAACTCCCTTGGCTACACCTTC,CASSFSSNSLGYTF
TRBD1,13,TRBJ1-2,TRBV29-1,NA,TGCAGCGTCCAGGCAGGGGGCGGCTATGGCTACACCTTC,CSVQAGGGYGYTF
NA,14,TRBJ1-5,TRBV28,NA,TGTGCCAGCAGTTTAGGGTCCCTCAATCAGCCCCAGCATTTT,CASSLGSLNQPQHF
NA,13,TRBJ2-5,TRBV5-1,NA,TGCGCCAGCAGGTGGGACAGCGGGGAGACCCAGTACTTC,CASRWDSGETQYF
NA,15,TRBJ1-4,TRBV7-9,NA,TGTGCCAGCAGCTTCGGGGGGGCGCAGAATGAAAAACTGTTTTTT,CASSFGGAQNEKLFF
NA,15,TRBJ1-5,TRBV7-2,NA,TGTGCCAGCAGCCTGGGGCAGGGAAACGTCCGGCCCCAGCATTTT,CASSLGQGNVRPQHF
TRBD2,15,TRBJ2-1,TRBV18,NA,TGTGCCAGCTCACCACTAGCGGGAGGGGTCAATGAGCAGTTCTTC,CASSPLAGGVNEQFF
NA,14,TRBJ1-4,TRBV7-2,NA,TGTGCCAGCAGCTTACGGGGTTTTAATGAAAAACTGTTTTTT,CASSLRGFNEKLFF
NA,15,TRBJ2-1,TRBV25-1,NA,TGTGCCAGCAGTGAGCCAGGGACTGGAAACAATGAGCAGTTCTTC,CASSEPGTGNNEQFF
NA,15,TRBJ1-2,TRBV13,NA,TGTGCCAGCAGCTTATACCAGCCCTACGTTGGGGGCTACACCTTC,CASSLYQPYVGGYTF
TRBD2,16,TRBJ2-3,TRBV7-2,NA,TGTGCCAGCAGCTTACAGCCCCTAGCGGACACAGATACGCAGTATTTT,CASSLQPLADTDTQYF
TRBD2,15,TRBJ2-3,TRBV7-9,NA,TGTGCCAGCAGAGCCACTAGCGGCCACACAGATACGCAGTATTTT,CASRATSGHTDTQYF
NA,15,TRBJ1-1,TRBV19,NA,TGTGCCAGTAGTATATTCTGGGGACGGAACACTGAAGCTTTCTTT,CASSIFWGRNTEAFF
TRBD1,16,TRBJ2-7,TRBV14,once,TGTGCCAGCAGCCAAGGAGGACAGGGGGCCTTATACGAGCAGTACTTC,CASSQGGQGALYEQYF
NA,14,TRBJ2-2,TRBV6-6,NA,TGTGCCAGCAGTTCCGGGGGGAACACCGGGGAGCTGTTTTTT,CASSSGGNTGELFF
NA,15,TRBJ1-1,TRBV19,NA,TGTGCCAGTAGTATACGACGGATAGAGCACACTGAAGCTTTCTTT,CASSIRRIEHTEAFF
TRBD2,17,TRBJ2-3,TRBV4-2,NA,TGTGCCAGCAGCCAAGATCCAGCGGGGAGGAGCACAGATACGCAGTATTTT,CASSQDPAGRSTDTQYF
NA,12,TRBJ1-1,TRBV5-5,NA,TGTGCCAGCAGCCCGGGGAACACTGAAGCTTTCTTT,CASSPGNTEAFF
TRBD1,16,TRBJ1-5,TRBV4-1,NA,TGCGCCAGCAGCCATAGGACAGGGGCCGAAAATCAGCCCCAGCATTTT,CASSHRTGAENQPQHF
NA,13,TRBJ2-7,TRBV5-1,NA,TGCGCCAGCAGCTCAACGGGCCAGTACGAGCAGTACTTC,CASSSTGQYEQYF
NA,15,TRBJ2-2,TRBV6-1,NA,TGTGCCAGCAATCCAACATCCACGAACACCGGGGAGCTGTTTTTT,CASNPTSTNTGELFF
NA,16,TRBJ2-7,TRBV18,NA,TGTGCCAGCTCACCACCGCCGGAGGGACTTAACTACGAGCAGTACTTC,CASSPPPEGLNYEQYF
NA,12,TRBJ2-7,TRBV6-8,few,TGTGCCAGCACCTCGAAGGGGCACGAGCAGTACTTC,CASTSKGHEQYF
TRBD1,14,TRBJ2-7,TRBV5-1,NA,TGCGCCAGCAGCTTGTTAACCAGGGGGAGCGAGCAGTACTTC,CASSLLTRGSEQYF
NA,10,TRBJ2-3,TRBV2,NA,TGCGTTACTAGCACAGATACGCAGTATTTT,CVTSTDTQYF
NA,14,TRBJ2-7,TRBV9,NA,TGTGCCAGCAGTGGTACCGAACCAAGCGACGAGCAGTACTTC,CASSGTEPSDEQYF
NA,11,TRBJ2-7,TRBV5-4,NA,TGTGCCAGCAGCTTGGGCTACGAGCAGTACTTC,CASSLGYEQYF